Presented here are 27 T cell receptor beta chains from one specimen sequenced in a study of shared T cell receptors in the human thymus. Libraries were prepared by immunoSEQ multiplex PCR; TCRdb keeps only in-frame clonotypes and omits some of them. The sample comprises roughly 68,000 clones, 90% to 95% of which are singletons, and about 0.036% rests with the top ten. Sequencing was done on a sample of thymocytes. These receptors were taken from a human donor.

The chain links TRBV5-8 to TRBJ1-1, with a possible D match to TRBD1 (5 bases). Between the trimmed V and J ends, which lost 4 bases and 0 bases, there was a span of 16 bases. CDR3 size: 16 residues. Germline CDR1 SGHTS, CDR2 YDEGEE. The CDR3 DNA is TGTGCCAGCAGCCCCCCCCGACGGGGCATGAACACTGAAGCTTTCTTT. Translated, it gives CASSPPRRGMNTEAFF.

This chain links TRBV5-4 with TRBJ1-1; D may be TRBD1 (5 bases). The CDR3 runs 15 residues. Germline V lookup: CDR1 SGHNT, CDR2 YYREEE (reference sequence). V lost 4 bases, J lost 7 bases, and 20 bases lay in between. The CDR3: CASSRSSGPSYEAFF. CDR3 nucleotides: TGTGCCAGCAGCCGATCCTCGGGGCCTTCATATGAAGCTTTCTTT.

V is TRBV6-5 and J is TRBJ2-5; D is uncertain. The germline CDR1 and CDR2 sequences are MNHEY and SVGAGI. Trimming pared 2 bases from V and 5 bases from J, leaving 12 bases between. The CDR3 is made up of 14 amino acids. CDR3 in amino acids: CASSYARISETQYF. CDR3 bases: TGTGCCAGCAGTTACGCCCGCATCTCTGAGACCCAGTACTTC.

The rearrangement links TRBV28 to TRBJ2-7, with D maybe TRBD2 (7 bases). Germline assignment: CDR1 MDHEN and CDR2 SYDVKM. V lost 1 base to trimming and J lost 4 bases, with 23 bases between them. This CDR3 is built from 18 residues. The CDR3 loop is CASSLLVCRGGPQYEQYF. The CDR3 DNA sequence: TGTGCCAGCAGTTTATTAGTGTGTAGGGGGGGTCCTCAGTACGAGCAGTACTTC. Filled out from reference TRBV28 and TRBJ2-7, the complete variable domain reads DVKVTQSSRYLVKRTGEKVFLECVQDMDHENMFWYRQDPGLGLRLIYFSYDVKMKEKGDIPEGYSVSREKKERFSLILESASTNQTSMYLCASSLLVCRGGPQYEQYFGPGTRLTVT.

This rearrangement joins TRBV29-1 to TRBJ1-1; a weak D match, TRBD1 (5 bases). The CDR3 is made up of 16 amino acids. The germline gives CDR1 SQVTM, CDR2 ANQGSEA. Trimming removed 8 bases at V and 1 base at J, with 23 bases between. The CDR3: CSSRGGAGQPNTEAFF. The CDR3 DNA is TGCAGCTCTAGAGGTGGTGCAGGGCAACCGAACACTGAAGCTTTCTTT.

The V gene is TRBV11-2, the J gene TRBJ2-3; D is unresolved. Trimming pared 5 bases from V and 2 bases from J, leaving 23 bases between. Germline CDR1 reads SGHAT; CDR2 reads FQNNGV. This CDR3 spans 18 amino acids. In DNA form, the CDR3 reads TGTGCCAGCAGCCATCGGTGGTGCCGAGTAACGTACACAGATACGCAGTATTTT. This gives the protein CASSHRWCRVTYTDTQYF.

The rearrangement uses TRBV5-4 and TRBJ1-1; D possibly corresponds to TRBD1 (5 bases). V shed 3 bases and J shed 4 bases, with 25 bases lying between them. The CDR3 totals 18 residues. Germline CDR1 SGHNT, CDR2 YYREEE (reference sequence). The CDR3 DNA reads TGTGCCAGCAGCTGGGGGGGTCGGCAGATCACTTTGGGCACTGAAGCTTTCTTT. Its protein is CASSWGGRQITLGTEAFF.

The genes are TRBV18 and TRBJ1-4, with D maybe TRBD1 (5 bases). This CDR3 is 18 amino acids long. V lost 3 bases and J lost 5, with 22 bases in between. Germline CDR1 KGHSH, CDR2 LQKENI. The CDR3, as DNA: TGTGCCAGCTCACCCCACCGGGGGGATCGAGAGCAAAATGAAAAACTGTTTTTT. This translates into CASSPHRGDREQNEKLFF.

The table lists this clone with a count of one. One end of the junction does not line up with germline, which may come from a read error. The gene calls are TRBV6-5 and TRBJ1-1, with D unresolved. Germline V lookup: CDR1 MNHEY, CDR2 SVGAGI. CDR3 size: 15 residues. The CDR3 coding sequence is TGTGCCAGCAGCTACTCGACTGTGGAGAACACTGAAGCTTTCTTT. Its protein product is CASSYSTVENTEAFF.

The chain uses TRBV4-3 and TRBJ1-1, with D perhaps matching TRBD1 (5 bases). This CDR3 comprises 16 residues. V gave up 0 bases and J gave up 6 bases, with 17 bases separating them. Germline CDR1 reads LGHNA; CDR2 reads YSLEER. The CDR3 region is CASSQDTGAGFAEAFF. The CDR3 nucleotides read TGCGCCAGCAGCCAAGATACAGGTGCGGGTTTCGCTGAAGCTTTCTTT.

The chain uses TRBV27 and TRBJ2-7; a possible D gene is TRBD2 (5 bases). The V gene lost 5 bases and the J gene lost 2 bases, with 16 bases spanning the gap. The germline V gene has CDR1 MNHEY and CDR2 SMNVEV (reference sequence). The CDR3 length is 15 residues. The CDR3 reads CASSMTFGDTYEQYF. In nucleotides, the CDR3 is TGTGCCAGCAGTATGACATTCGGGGATACCTACGAGCAGTACTTC.

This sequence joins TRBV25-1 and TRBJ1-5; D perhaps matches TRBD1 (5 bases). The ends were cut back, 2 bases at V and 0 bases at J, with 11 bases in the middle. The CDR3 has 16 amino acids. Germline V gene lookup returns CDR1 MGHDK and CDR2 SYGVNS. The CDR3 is CASSEKGPISNQPQHF. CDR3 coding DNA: TGTGCCAGCAGTGAAAAGGGGCCTATTAGCAATCAGCCCCAGCATTTT.

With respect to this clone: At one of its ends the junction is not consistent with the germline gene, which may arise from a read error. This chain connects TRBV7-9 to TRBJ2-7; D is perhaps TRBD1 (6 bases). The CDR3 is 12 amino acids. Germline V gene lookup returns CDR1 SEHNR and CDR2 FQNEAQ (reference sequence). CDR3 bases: TGTGCCAGCAGCTTGAGTAGGAGGACAGTAGACTTC. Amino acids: CASSLSRRTVDF.

The CDR3 nucleotides read TGTGCCAGCAGCTTGGGGGCCTATGGCTACACCTTC. It encodes CASSLGAYGYTF. This chain uses TRBV5-4 with TRBJ1-2; D is unclear. Between the trimmed V and J ends, which lost 0 bases and 4 bases, there was a span of 4 bases. The length of the CDR3 is 12 residues. CDR1 is SGHNT and CDR2 is YYREEE in the germline V gene (reference sequence).

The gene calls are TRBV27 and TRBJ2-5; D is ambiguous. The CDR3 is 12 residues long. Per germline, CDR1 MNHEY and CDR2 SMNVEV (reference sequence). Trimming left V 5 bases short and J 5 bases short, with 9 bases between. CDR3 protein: CASSHLWETQYF. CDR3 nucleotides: TGTGCCAGCAGTCACCTTTGGGAGACCCAGTACTTC.

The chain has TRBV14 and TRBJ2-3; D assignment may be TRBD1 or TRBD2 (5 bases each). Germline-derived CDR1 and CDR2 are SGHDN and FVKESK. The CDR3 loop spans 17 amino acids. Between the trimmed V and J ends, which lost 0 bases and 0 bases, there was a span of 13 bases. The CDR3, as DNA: TGTGCCAGCAGCCAAGATGATGGGGGAGATAGCACAGATACGCAGTATTTT. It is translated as CASSQDDGGDSTDTQYF. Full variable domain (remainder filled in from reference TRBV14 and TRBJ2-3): EAGVTQFPSHSVIEKGQTVTLRCDPISGHDNLYWYRRVMGKEIKFLLHFVKESKQDESGMPNNRFLAERTGGTYSTLKVQPAELEDSGVYFCASSQDDGGDSTDTQYFGPGTRLTVL.

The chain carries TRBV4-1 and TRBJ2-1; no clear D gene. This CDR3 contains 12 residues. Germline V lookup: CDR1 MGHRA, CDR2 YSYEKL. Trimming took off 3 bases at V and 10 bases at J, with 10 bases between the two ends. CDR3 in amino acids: CASSHPTQEQFF. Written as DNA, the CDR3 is TGCGCCAGCAGCCACCCAACACAAGAGCAGTTCTTC.

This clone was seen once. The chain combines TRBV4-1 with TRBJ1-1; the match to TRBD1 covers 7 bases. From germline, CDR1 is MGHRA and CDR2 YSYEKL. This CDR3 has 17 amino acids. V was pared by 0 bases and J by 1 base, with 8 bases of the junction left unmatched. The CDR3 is CASSQDYGGQPNTEAFF. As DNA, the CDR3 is TGCGCCAGCAGCCAAGATTACGGGGGACAGCCGAACACTGAAGCTTTCTTT.

CDR3 in amino acids: CASSQETQGANKTYEQYF. CDR3 sequence (DNA): TGCGCCAGCAGCCAAGAAACCCAGGGGGCGAATAAAACCTACGAGCAGTACTTC. The V and J genes are TRBV4-3 and TRBJ2-7; 8 bases are shared with TRBD1. The germline CDR1 and CDR2 sequences are LGHNA and YSLEER. V dropped 0 bases and J dropped 2; count of bases not matched to a gene: 12. The CDR3 totals 18 residues.

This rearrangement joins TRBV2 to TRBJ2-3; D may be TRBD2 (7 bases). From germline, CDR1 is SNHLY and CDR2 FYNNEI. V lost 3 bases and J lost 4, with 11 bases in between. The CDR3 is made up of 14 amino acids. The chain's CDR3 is CASSDVGGADTQYF. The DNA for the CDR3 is TGTGCCAGCAGTGACGTAGGGGGGGCAGATACGCAGTATTTT.

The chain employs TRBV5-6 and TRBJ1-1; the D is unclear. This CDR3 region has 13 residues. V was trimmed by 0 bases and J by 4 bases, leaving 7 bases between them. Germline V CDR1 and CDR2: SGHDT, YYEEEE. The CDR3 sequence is CASSLVQITEAFF. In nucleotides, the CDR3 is TGTGCCAGCAGCTTGGTCCAGATCACTGAAGCTTTCTTT. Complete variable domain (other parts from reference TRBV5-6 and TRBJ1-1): DAGVTQSPTHLIKTRGQQVTLRCSPKSGHDTVSWYQQALGQGPQFIFQYYEEEERQRGNFPDRFSGHQFPNYSSELNVNALLLGDSALYLCASSLVQITEAFFGQGTRLTVV.

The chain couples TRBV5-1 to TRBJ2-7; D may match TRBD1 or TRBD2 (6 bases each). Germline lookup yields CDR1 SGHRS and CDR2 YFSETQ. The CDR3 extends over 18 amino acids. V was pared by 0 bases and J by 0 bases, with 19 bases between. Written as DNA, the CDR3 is TGCGCCAGCAGCTTGGCGGGGGCGGCAGAGCCGTCCTCCTACGAGCAGTACTTC. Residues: CASSLAGAAEPSSYEQYF.

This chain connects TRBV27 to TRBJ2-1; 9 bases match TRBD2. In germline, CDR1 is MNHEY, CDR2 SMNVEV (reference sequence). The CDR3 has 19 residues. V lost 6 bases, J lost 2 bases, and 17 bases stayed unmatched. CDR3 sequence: CASRASARGGLFTYNEQFF. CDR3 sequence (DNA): TGTGCCAGCAGGGCCTCTGCGCGGGGGGGCCTTTTTACCTACAATGAGCAGTTCTTC.

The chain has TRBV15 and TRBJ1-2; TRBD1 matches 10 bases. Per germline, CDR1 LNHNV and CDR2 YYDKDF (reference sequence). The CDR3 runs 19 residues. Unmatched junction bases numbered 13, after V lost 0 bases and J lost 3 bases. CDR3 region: CATSREGRRPGQGHYGYTF. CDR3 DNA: TGTGCCACCAGCAGAGAGGGGAGACGGCCGGGACAGGGGCACTATGGCTACACCTTC.

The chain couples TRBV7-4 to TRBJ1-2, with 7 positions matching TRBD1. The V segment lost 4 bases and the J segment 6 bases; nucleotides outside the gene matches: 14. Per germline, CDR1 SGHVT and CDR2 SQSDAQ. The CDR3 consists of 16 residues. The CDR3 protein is CASSSGDREPPNGYTF. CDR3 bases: TGTGCCAGCAGCTCGGGCGACAGGGAGCCTCCTAATGGCTACACCTTC.

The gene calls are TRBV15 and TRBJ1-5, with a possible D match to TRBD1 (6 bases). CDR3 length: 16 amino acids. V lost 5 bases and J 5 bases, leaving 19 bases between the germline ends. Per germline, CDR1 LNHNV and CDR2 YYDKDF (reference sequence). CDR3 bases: TGTGCCACCAGCCCAAACCGGGGGGGCGGACATCAGCCCCAGCATTTT. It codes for CATSPNRGGGHQPQHF.

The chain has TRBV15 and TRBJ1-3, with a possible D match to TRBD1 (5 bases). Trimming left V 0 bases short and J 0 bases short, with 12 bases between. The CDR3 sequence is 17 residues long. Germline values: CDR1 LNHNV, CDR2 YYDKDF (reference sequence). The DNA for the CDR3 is TGTGCCACCAGCAGAGATTTTGGGGGAAACTCTGGAAACACCATATATTTT. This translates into CATSRDFGGNSGNTIYF.